This T cell receptor (beta chain) was found in a study of T cell responses to AZD1222 COVID-19 vaccine. Study-wide findings and caveats: Only after the peak T cell response were repertoires sampled. Spike-specific TCR depth and breadth grew after two AZD1222 doses. Females made up more of the donors, who were largely white British, and clonal diversity may have come out too low.

Data came from immunoSEQ multiplex PCR; TCRdb stores just in-frame clones and leaves some out. The repertoire holds roughly 200,000 clones, 80% to 95% seen once, with 1% to 1.5% in the top ten. V was clipped by 1 base and J by 3 bases, with 4 bases between them. The CDR3 has 12 residues. Germline assignment: CDR1 MGHRA and CDR2 YSYEKL. Concerning this clone itself: Antigen specificity is unknown.

The specimen was peripheral blood, collected on day 0 of AZD1222 vaccination. V and J are TRBV4-1 and TRBJ2-7; no clear D. The sequence was collected from an adult in good health. CDR3 protein: CASSQGNYEQYF. DNA of the CDR3: TGCGCCAGCAGCCAAGGGAACTACGAGCAGTACTTC.